Listed here are 32 T cell receptor beta chains from one sample, sequenced in a study of T cell changes during pregnancy in multiple sclerosis. Produced via immunoSEQ multiplex PCR; TCRdb's table is partial and in-frame only. The data contain tens of thousands of clones, approximately 92% of them seen just once; the ten biggest clones take up 3% to 3.5%. This material consisted of CD8+ T cells from peripheral blood mononuclear cells, taken in the third trimester of pregnancy. All receptors derive from a female donor in good health, enrolled as a control in a pregnancy study.

The chain links TRBV15 to TRBJ2-7; 10 bases fit TRBD2. The V and J ends lost 0 bases and 5 bases, in that order; junction bases with no gene match: 16. CDR1 and CDR2 from the germline V gene are LNHNV and YYDKDF (reference sequence). CDR3 length: 19 amino acids. The CDR3 region is CATSRDLGVAGGAEDEQYF. CDR3 nucleotides: TGTGCCACCAGCAGAGACCTGGGGGTAGCGGGGGGTGCGGAGGACGAGCAGTACTTC.

The chain has TRBV27 and TRBJ1-5; tentatively, D is TRBD1 (5 bases). Trimming removed 5 bases at V and 4 bases at J, with 15 bases between. Germline V lookup: CDR1 MNHEY, CDR2 SMNVEV (reference sequence). The CDR3 spans 15 residues. The CDR3 nucleotides read TGTGCCAGCAGTCCCCGCCAGGGAGGAAATCAGCCCCAGCATTTT. It specifies CASSPRQGGNQPQHF.

V usage is TRBV6-5 and J usage is TRBJ2-1; 7 bases are a match to TRBD1. The CDR3 covers 13 residues. The V and J ends lost 4 bases and 11 bases, in that order; junction bases with no gene match: 8. Germline assignment: CDR1 MNHEY and CDR2 SVGAGI. The CDR3 DNA follows: TGTGCCAGCAGTTCCCATGACAGGGCCCAGCAGTTCTTC. Protein: CASSSHDRAQQFF.

J is TRBJ2-5 and V is TRBV27; maybe TRBD2 (6 bases). This CDR3 has 15 amino acids. Looked up from germline, CDR1 is MNHEY and CDR2 is SMNVEV (reference sequence). Trimming pared 6 bases from V and 5 bases from J, leaving 19 bases between. The CDR3 reads CASSTGTYDRETQYF. Here the CDR3 DNA reads TGTGCCAGCAGCACGGGGACTTACGACCGGGAGACCCAGTACTTC.

The chain couples TRBV4-3 to TRBJ2-5, with D possibly TRBD2 on 5 matching bases. The CDR3 sequence is 14 residues long. The germline gives CDR1 LGHNA, CDR2 YSLEER. With 1 base removed from V and 1 base from J, the gap between germline ends came to 7 bases. The CDR3 reads CASSQGLAQETQYF. The CDR3 DNA is TGCGCCAGCAGCCAAGGTCTAGCCCAAGAGACCCAGTACTTC.

The V gene is TRBV30, the J gene TRBJ2-7, with a possible D match to TRBD1 (5 bases). The V and J ends lost 5 bases and 4 bases respectively, with 15 bases between them. This CDR3 comprises 13 residues. CDR1 and CDR2 (germline): GTSNPN, SVGIG (reference sequence). CDR3 in DNA: TGTGCCTGGGGGGTAGGGGTGGGGTACGAGCAGTACTTC. Amino acids: CAWGVGVGYEQYF.

The chain joins TRBV25-1 to TRBJ2-2; the D gene is possibly TRBD2 (7 bases). Germline CDR1 reads MGHDK; CDR2 reads SYGVNS. V was clipped by 8 bases and J by 1 base, with 14 bases between them. The CDR3 totals 15 residues. CDR3 sequence reads: CASSGGGGNTGELFF. The CDR3 DNA follows: TGTGCCAGCTCAGGAGGGGGGGGGAACACCGGGGAGCTGTTTTTT.

This clone was seen a single time. This chain links TRBV6-4 with TRBJ2-3, with TRBD2 matching 9 bases. Per germline, CDR1 MRHNA and CDR2 SNTAGT. V dropped 2 bases and J dropped 2; count of bases not matched to a gene: 5. This CDR3 spans 16 amino acids. The CDR3 here is CASSDTGTSPTDTQYF. The CDR3 region has the DNA TGTGCCAGCAGTGACACCGGGACTAGCCCCACAGATACGCAGTATTTT.

The CDR3: CASSLAWRGGLENEQFF. Here the CDR3 DNA reads TGTGCCAGCAGCTTAGCTTGGCGGGGGGGCCTCGAGAATGAGCAGTTCTTC. This chain connects TRBV7-2 to TRBJ2-1; 9 bases align to TRBD2. The CDR3 is 17 residues long. Germline lookup yields CDR1 SGHTA and CDR2 FQGNSA. The J segment lost 7 bases and the V segment lost 0 bases, leaving 10 bases of the junction unmatched.

J is TRBJ2-1 and V is TRBV2; 12 nucleotides agree with TRBD2. Germline V gene lookup returns CDR1 SNHLY and CDR2 FYNNEI. This CDR3 is 14 amino acids long. The V segment lost 6 bases and the J segment 10 bases; nucleotides outside the gene matches: 7. CDR3 DNA: TGTGCCAGCAGGGCTAGCGGGGGGGCCGGAGAGCAGTTCTTC. Residues: CASRASGGAGEQFF.

This chain links TRBV30 with TRBJ2-7; 10 bases align to TRBD1. This CDR3 comprises 15 residues. Trimming removed 2 bases from V and 2 bases from J; junction bases left unmatched: 6. Germline assignment: CDR1 GTSNPN and CDR2 SVGIG (reference sequence). The CDR3 reads CAWSHRDRGPYEQYF. The CDR3 region has the DNA TGTGCCTGGAGTCACCGGGACAGGGGACCCTACGAGCAGTACTTC.

This clone appeared once. J is TRBJ2-1 and V is TRBV5-6; 7 nucleotides match TRBD2. V dropped 0 bases and J dropped 9; count of bases not matched to a gene: 9. The CDR3 has 15 amino acids. CDR1 is SGHDT and CDR2 is YYEEEE in the germline V gene. CDR3 residues: CASSLERDYSGEQFF. For the CDR3, the DNA is TGTGCCAGCAGCTTGGAGAGGGACTATTCGGGTGAGCAGTTCTTC.

The rearrangement uses TRBV7-8 and TRBJ2-5; 12 nucleotides align to TRBD1. The CDR3 contains 16 residues. Germline V gene lookup returns CDR1 SGHVS and CDR2 FQNEAQ. J lost 5 bases, V lost 5 bases, and 9 bases had no gene match. CDR3: CASSAPGQGAWETQYF. CDR3 in DNA: TGTGCCAGCAGCGCACCGGGACAGGGGGCTTGGGAGACCCAGTACTTC.

This clone appeared a single time. The DNA of the CDR3 is TGTGCCAGCAGCCCCAGGGGACAAGGCGAGCAGCCCCAGCATTTT. Its translation: CASSPRGQGEQPQHF. The chain links TRBV6-6 to TRBJ1-5; possibly TRBD1 for D (6 bases). There are 15 residues in the CDR3. Per germline, CDR1 MNHNY and CDR2 SVGAGI (reference sequence). The V gene lost 6 bases and the J gene lost 7 bases, with 19 bases spanning the gap.

V is TRBV4-1 and J is TRBJ2-1; TRBD2 matches 9 bases. This CDR3 is 16 amino acids long. The J segment lost 8 bases and the V segment lost 0 bases, leaving 8 bases of the junction unmatched. The germline V gene has CDR1 MGHRA and CDR2 YSYEKL. The CDR3 DNA sequence: TGCGCCAGCAGCCAAGACGGGGCGGGGGGGCGGTATGAGCAGTTCTTC. This gives the protein CASSQDGAGGRYEQFF.

This chain joins TRBV5-5 and TRBJ1-3, with 9 bases lining up with TRBD1. Germline V gene data show CDR1 as SGHKS and CDR2 as YYEKEE (reference sequence). The CDR3 covers 16 residues. V lost 4 bases, J lost 0 bases, and 5 bases stayed unmatched. The CDR3 DNA is TGTGCCAGCAGCGGGGGGACAGGGTTCTCTGGAAACACCATATATTTT. This sequence encodes CASSGGTGFSGNTIYF. Together with reference TRBV5-5 and TRBJ1-3, the CDR3 gives the full variable domain: DAGVTQSPTHLIKTRGQQVTLRCSPISGHKSVSWYQQVLGQGPQFIFQYYEKEERGRGNFPDRFSARQFPNYSSELNVNALLLGDSALYLCASSGGTGFSGNTIYFGEGSWLTVV.

V is TRBV5-4 and J is TRBJ1-3; tentatively, D is TRBD1 (5 bases). CDR1 and CDR2 (germline): SGHNT, YYREEE (reference sequence). The ends were cut back, 5 bases at V and 4 bases at J, with 16 bases in the middle. The CDR3 extends over 15 amino acids. The CDR3 DNA follows: TGTGCCAGCAGACCCCCGGGGGGATCGGGAAACACCATATATTTT. The encoded protein is CASRPPGGSGNTIYF.

The chain recombines TRBV7-9 with TRBJ1-1; a weak D match, TRBD1 (6 bases). Germline V CDR1 and CDR2: SEHNR, FQNEAQ (reference sequence). V shed 5 bases and J shed 5 bases, with 9 bases lying between them. The CDR3 sequence is 12 residues long. The CDR3 DNA is TGTGCCAGCAGCGCCCAGGGGACTGAAGCTTTCTTT. Translating gives CASSAQGTEAFF.

The chain joins TRBV7-9 to TRBJ1-1, with a possible D match to TRBD1 (6 bases). Germline V gives CDR1 SEHNR, CDR2 FQNEAQ (reference sequence). The CDR3 covers 15 residues. V was clipped by 2 bases and J by 3 bases, with 13 bases between them. For the CDR3, the DNA is TGTGCCAGCAGCTTAAGGCGGGGGCCCGACACTGAAGCTTTCTTT. Its protein product is CASSLRRGPDTEAFF.

The chain joins TRBV5-1 to TRBJ2-7, with TRBD1 as a possible D gene (6 bases). Germline CDR1 and CDR2: SGHRS and YFSETQ. This CDR3 has 14 amino acids. Between the trimmed V and J ends, which lost 8 bases and 0 bases, there was a span of 15 bases. The DNA for the CDR3 is TGCGCCAGAAGGGACATGCCGAGCTCCTACGAGCAGTACTTC. It yields the protein CARRDMPSSYEQYF. Together with reference TRBV5-1 and TRBJ2-7, the CDR3 gives the full variable domain: KAGVTQTPRYLIKTRGQQVTLSCSPISGHRSVSWYQQTPGQGLQFLFEYFSETQRNKGNFPGRFSGRQFSNSRSEMNVSTLELGDSALYLCARRDMPSSYEQYFGPGTRLTVT.

The CDR3 protein is CASSPLRGHPPNEQYF. CDR3 bases: TGTGCCAGCAGTCCTCTTAGGGGACACCCCCCTAACGAGCAGTACTTC. The chain carries TRBV6-6 and TRBJ2-7; weak D call: TRBD1 (6 bases). Trimming took 5 bases from V and 5 from J, leaving 22 bases between them. The CDR3 is 16 amino acids. Germline CDR1 is MNHNY and CDR2 is SVGAGI (reference sequence).

Only one count was recorded for this clone. V gene TRBV4-1 combines with J gene TRBJ1-1; D is possibly TRBD1 (5 bases). Germline V CDR1 and CDR2: MGHRA, YSYEKL. V shed 1 base and J shed 1 base, with 19 bases lying between them. The CDR3 runs 18 residues. The CDR3 DNA sequence: TGCGCCAGCAGCCAAGCCCAGGGAAGCTATATAAAGAACACTGAAGCTTTCTTT. Protein sequence: CASSQAQGSYIKNTEAFF.

This clone was observed once. V gene TRBV9 combines with J gene TRBJ1-1; 9 bases are shared with TRBD1. CDR1 and CDR2 from the germline V gene are SGDLS and YYNGEE. This CDR3 spans 18 amino acids. Trimming cost V 0 bases and J 1 base; bases outside gene matches: 10. DNA for the CDR3: TGTGCCAGCAGCGTAGGAGTGGGAGGGACAGGGACGAACACTGAAGCTTTCTTT. Amino acids: CASSVGVGGTGTNTEAFF.

The chain combines TRBV4-1 with TRBJ2-7, with D hard to call. V lost 1 base and J 3 bases, leaving 10 bases between the germline ends. Germline CDR1 MGHRA, CDR2 YSYEKL. This CDR3 region has 14 residues. The CDR3 region is CASSQVPSNYEQYF. In nucleotides, the CDR3 is TGCGCCAGCAGCCAAGTTCCCAGTAACTACGAGCAGTACTTC.

The sample holds one count of this clone. The rearrangement joins TRBV7-3 to TRBJ2-5; 9 bases match TRBD2. After removal of 3 bases from V and 4 bases from J, the junction contained 6 bases not matched to a gene. CDR3 length equals 15 residues. Germline V lookup: CDR1 SGHTA, CDR2 FQGTGA. The DNA for the CDR3 is TGTGCCAGCAGCTTGGGCGGGGGGGAAGGAGAGACCCAGTACTTC. Amino acids: CASSLGGGEGETQYF.

The chain combines TRBV11-2 with TRBJ2-7; the D gene is possibly TRBD2 (6 bases). The germline CDR1 and CDR2 sequences are SGHAT and FQNNGV. V was shortened by 5 bases and J by 0 bases, with 14 bases between the two germline ends. The CDR3 has 15 amino acids. The CDR3 is CASSPVGGISYEQYF. CDR3 DNA sequence: TGTGCCAGCAGCCCGGTGGGGGGTATCTCCTACGAGCAGTACTTC.

V is TRBV29-1 and J is TRBJ1-1; D ambiguous. This CDR3 is built from 13 residues. V was pared by 1 base and J by 10 bases, with 16 bases between. Germline loops: CDR1 SQVTM, CDR2 ANQGSEA. The CDR3 nucleotides are TGCAGCGTTGAAGGTGGGAGGAGCCTTGGAGCTTTCTTT. It yields the protein CSVEGGRSLGAFF.

The chain links TRBV6-5 to TRBJ1-2; TRBD1 aligns across 8 bases. This CDR3 has 15 amino acids. V shed 0 bases, J shed 4 bases, and the junction held 4 bases outside the gene matches. CDR1 MNHEY and CDR2 SVGAGI come from the germline V gene. The CDR3 nucleotides are TGTGCCAGCAGTTACTCCGGGACAGGCGGCTATGGCTACACCTTC. This translates into CASSYSGTGGYGYTF.

The rearrangement uses TRBV7-8 and TRBJ2-1, with TRBD2 as a possible D gene (7 bases). CDR1 and CDR2 (germline): SGHVS, FQNEAQ. V was shortened by 2 bases and J by 2 bases, with 10 bases between the two germline ends. The CDR3 consists of 15 residues. The DNA of the CDR3 is TGTGCCAGCAGCTTACAGGGGAGGGCCTACAATGAGCAGTTCTTC. It specifies CASSLQGRAYNEQFF.

This chain joins TRBV7-9 and TRBJ2-3; D may be TRBD1 (5 bases). CDR1 SEHNR and CDR2 FQNEAQ come from the germline V gene (reference sequence). Trimming pared 5 bases from V and 1 base from J, leaving 7 bases between. The CDR3 is 13 amino acids. This chain's CDR3 is CASSVQGTDTQYF. CDR3 in DNA: TGTGCCAGCAGCGTACAGGGCACAGATACGCAGTATTTT. Drawing the rest from reference TRBV7-9 and TRBJ2-3, the complete variable domain is DTGVSQNPRHKITKRGQNVTFRCDPISEHNRLYWYRQTLGQGPEFLTYFQNEAQLEKSRLLSDRFSAERPKGSFSTLEIQRTEQGDSAMYLCASSVQGTDTQYFGPGTRLTVL.

CDR3 DNA sequence: TGTGCCAGCAGCTCTCCTACAGGGGGCTGGGAGACCCAGTACTTC. This codes for CASSSPTGGWETQYF. The chain couples TRBV7-2 to TRBJ2-5, with 9 bases lining up with TRBD1. CDR1 is SGHTA and CDR2 is FQGNSA in the germline V gene. This CDR3 is built from 15 residues. The J segment lost 5 bases and the V segment lost 4 bases, leaving 8 bases of the junction unmatched.

The chain is built from TRBV27 and TRBJ2-7; D unclear. V was shortened by 5 bases and J by 2 bases, with 7 bases between the two germline ends. The CDR3 has 12 residues. Germline loops: CDR1 MNHEY, CDR2 SMNVEV (reference sequence). CDR3 nucleotide sequence: TGTGCCAGCAGTGCAGATCCCTACGAGCAGTACTTC. The encoded protein is CASSADPYEQYF.